The clone carrying this T cell receptor beta chain was seen ten or more times. The data were taken from a study of identical twins. The CDR3 length is 16 residues. Germline V gene lookup returns CDR1 SQVTM and CDR2 ANQGSEA. Trimming took 0 bases from V and 0 from J, leaving 13 bases between them. TCRdb recomputed calls from the 5' RACE reads with MiXCR, one row per CDR3 protein. The sample consists of roughly 1.6 million distinct CDR3 sequences, around a third of them appearing once. The sequencing sample was made of cord blood. The sequence came from a newborn girl in good health. The chain recombines TRBV29-1 with TRBJ2-3; D is unresolved. In DNA, the CDR3 is TGCAGCGTTGAAGAACGGTGGCCTAAGAGCACAGATACGCAGTATTTT. Protein product: CSVEERWPKSTDTQYF.